This entry concerns a single TCR beta chain. Its cognate antigen is unknown. These data originate in a study of CD8 T cells in ankylosing spondylitis. Trimming cost V 0 bases and J 0 bases, with 12 bases left between them. The germline CDR1 and CDR2 sequences are LGHNA and YNFKEQ. The CDR3 covers 17 residues. TCRdb re-called the 5' RACE reads through MiXCR, storing one row per CDR3 protein. Among some 240,000 distinct CDR3 sequences, roughly 6.6% were seen once, and the ten largest hold 14%. Overall study findings and caveats: Ankylosing spondylitis blood appeared to be characterized by a TCR beta motif of fewer than ten highly homologous variants.

The sample comprised blood, either unsorted or a sorted T cell fraction (not recorded which). The TCR comes from a male donor with ankylosing spondylitis. The chain carries TRBV4-2 and TRBJ2-4, with no clear D. The CDR3 protein is CASSQDTSRLAKNIQYF. The CDR3 DNA reads as TGTGCCAGCAGCCAAGATACGTCCAGGCTAGCCAAAAACATTCAGTACTTC.